The clone carrying this TCR beta chain has only a few counts. The study recruited people aged about 18 to 95 years across about two dozen US areas. Cohorts were determined from participant-reported clinical history. These data belong to a study of blood T cell repertoires in COVID-19. In the study overall: The samples span acute and convalescent COVID-19 from the United States, Italy and Spain.

J was trimmed by 3 bases and V by 3 bases; bases with no gene match: 0. Germline V gene lookup returns CDR1 SGHTS and CDR2 YDEGEE. This CDR3 region has 12 residues. Methods used by the authors: Nucleated cell counts were estimated from reference gene primer amplification. TCRdb's copy holds only in-frame clones and misses some; the assay was immunoSEQ multiplex PCR. That table furnishes V, J and clone size, whereas the DNA furnished D and trimming. The sample carries roughly 400,000 clones, 88% recorded once. The chain uses TRBV5-8 and TRBJ2-7, with 7 bases lining up with TRBD2. This clonotype originated in a woman aged 18-29 years who had been exposed to COVID-19. The sample comprised PBMCs or T cells enriched from blood (not recorded which). The CDR3 DNA follows: TGTGCCAGCAGCTGGGGGGGCTACGAGCAGTACTTC. This sequence encodes CASSWGGYEQYF.